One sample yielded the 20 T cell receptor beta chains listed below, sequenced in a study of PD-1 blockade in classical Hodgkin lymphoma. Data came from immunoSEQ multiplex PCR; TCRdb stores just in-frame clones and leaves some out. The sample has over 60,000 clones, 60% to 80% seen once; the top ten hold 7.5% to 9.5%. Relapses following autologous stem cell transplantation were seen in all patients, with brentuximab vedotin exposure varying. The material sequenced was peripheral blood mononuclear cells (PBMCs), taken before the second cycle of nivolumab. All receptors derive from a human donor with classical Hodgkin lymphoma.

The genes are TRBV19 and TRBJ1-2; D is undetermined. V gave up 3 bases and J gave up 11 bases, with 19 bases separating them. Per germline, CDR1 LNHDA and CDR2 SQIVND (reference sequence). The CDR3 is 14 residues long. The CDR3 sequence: CASSISMGAMGYTF. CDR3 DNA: TGTGCCAGTAGTATCTCCATGGGAGCTATGGGGTACACCTTC.

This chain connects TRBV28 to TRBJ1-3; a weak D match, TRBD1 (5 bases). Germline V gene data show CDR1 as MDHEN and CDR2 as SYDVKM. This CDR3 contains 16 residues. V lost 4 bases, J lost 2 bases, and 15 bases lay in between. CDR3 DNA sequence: TGTGCCAGCAGTTCCCCCGGGGGTTTTACTGGAAACACCATATATTTT. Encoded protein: CASSSPGGFTGNTIYF. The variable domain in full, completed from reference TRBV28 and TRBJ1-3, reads DVKVTQSSRYLVKRTGEKVFLECVQDMDHENMFWYRQDPGLGLRLIYFSYDVKMKEKGDIPEGYSVSREKKERFSLILESASTNQTSMYLCASSSPGGFTGNTIYFGEGSWLTVV.

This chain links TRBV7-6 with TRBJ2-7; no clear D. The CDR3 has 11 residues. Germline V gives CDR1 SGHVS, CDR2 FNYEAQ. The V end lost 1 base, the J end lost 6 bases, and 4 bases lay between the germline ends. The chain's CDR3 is CASSLESEQYF. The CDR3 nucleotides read TGTGCCAGCAGCTTAGAGAGCGAGCAGTACTTC.

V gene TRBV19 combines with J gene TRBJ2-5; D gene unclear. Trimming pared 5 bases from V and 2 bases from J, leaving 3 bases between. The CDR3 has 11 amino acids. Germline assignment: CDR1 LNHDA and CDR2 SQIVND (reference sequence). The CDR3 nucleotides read TGTGCCAGTAGTGAGCAAGAGACCCAGTACTTC. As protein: CASSEQETQYF. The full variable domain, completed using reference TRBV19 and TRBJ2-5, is DGGITQSPKYLFRKEGQNVTLSCEQNLNHDAMYWYRQDPGQGLRLIYYSQIVNDFQKGDIAEGYSVSREKKESFPLTVTSAQKNPTAFYLCASSEQETQYFGPGTRLLVL.

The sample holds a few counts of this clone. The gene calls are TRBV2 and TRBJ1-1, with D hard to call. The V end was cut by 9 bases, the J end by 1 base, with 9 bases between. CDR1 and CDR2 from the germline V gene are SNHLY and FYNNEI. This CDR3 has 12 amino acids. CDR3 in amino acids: CASGKPNTEAFF. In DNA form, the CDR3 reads TGTGCCAGTGGGAAACCGAACACTGAAGCTTTCTTT.

The CDR3 DNA reads TGTGCCAGCAGTTTCTCTTCAACAGGGTTCTGGGAGACCCAGTACTTC. This encodes CASSFSSTGFWETQYF. This chain uses TRBV28 with TRBJ2-5; D is possibly TRBD1 (6 bases). The V gene lost 3 bases and the J gene lost 5 bases, with 19 bases spanning the gap. CDR1 MDHEN and CDR2 SYDVKM come from the germline V gene. CDR3 length equals 16 residues.

CDR3 region: CASSLGGHATNEKLFF. For the CDR3, the DNA is TGTGCCAGCAGCTTGGGTGGACACGCAACTAATGAAAAACTGTTTTTT. V is TRBV5-4 and J is TRBJ1-4; D is possibly TRBD1 (5 bases). Germline V gene sequence: CDR1 SGHNT, CDR2 YYREEE (reference sequence). The CDR3 is 16 amino acids. V lost 0 bases, J lost 0 bases, and 9 bases lay in between.

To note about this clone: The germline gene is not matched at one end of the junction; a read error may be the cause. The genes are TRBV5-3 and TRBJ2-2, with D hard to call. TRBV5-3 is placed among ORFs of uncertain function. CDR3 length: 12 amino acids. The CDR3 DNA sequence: TGTGCCAGCAGCTTGGCCATCGGGGAGCTGTTTTTT. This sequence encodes CASSLAIGELFF.

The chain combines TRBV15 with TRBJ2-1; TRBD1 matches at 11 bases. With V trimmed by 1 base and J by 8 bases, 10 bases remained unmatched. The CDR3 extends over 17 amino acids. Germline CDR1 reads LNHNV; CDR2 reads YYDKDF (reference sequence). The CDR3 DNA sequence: TGTGCCACCAGCAGAGGACCCGGACAGGGGGCGGCTGATGAGCAGTTCTTC. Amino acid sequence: CATSRGPGQGAADEQFF.

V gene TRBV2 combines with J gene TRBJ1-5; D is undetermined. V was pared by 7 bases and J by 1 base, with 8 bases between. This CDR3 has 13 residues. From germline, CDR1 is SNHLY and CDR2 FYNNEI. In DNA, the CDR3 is TGTGCCAGCAACGGTGCCAGCAATCAGCCCCAGCATTTT. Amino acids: CASNGASNQPQHF.

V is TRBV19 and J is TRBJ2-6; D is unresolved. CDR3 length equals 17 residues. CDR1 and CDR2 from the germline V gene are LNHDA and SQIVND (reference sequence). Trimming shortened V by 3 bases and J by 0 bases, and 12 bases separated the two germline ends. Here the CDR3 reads CASSMPTETSGANVLTF. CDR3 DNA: TGTGCCAGTAGTATGCCGACGGAGACCTCTGGGGCCAACGTCCTGACTTTC.

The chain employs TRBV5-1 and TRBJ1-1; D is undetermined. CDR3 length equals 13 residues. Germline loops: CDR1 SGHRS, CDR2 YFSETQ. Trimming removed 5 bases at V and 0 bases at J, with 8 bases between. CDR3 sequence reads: CASRGTMNTEAFF. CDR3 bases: TGCGCCAGCAGGGGTACCATGAACACTGAAGCTTTCTTT.

The CDR3 DNA reads as TGTGCCAGCAGCTTTCAAACGGGACTAGCGGGAGTTGAGCAGTTCTTC. It translates to CASSFQTGLAGVEQFF. The V gene is TRBV7-3, the J gene TRBJ2-1; 14 bases match TRBD2. Germline trimming cut 3 bases from V and 9 bases from J; bases unmatched to any gene: 7. There are 16 residues in the CDR3. CDR1 is SGHTA and CDR2 is FQGTGA in the germline V gene. The variable domain in full, completed from reference TRBV7-3 and TRBJ2-1, reads GAGVSQTPSNKVTEKGKYVELRCDPISGHTALYWYRQSLGQGPEFLIYFQGTGAADDSGLPNDRFFAVRPEGSVSTLKIQRTERGDSAVYLCASSFQTGLAGVEQFFGPGTRLTVL.

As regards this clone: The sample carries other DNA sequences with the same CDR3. The CDR3: CASSLGTNTEAFF. CDR3 in DNA: TGTGCCAGCAGCTTAGGCACGAACACTGAAGCTTTCTTT. V usage is TRBV11-2 and J usage is TRBJ1-1; D is ambiguous. The CDR3 spans 13 residues. Between the trimmed V and J ends, which lost 1 base and 1 base, there was a span of 4 bases. The V gene's germline CDR1 is SGHAT and CDR2 FQNNGV.

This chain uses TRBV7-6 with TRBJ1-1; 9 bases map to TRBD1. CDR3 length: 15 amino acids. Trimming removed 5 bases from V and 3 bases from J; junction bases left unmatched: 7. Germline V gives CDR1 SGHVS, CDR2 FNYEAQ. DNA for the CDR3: TGTGCCAGCAGCAGCTGGGACAGGGAGGACACTGAAGCTTTCTTT. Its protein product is CASSSWDREDTEAFF.

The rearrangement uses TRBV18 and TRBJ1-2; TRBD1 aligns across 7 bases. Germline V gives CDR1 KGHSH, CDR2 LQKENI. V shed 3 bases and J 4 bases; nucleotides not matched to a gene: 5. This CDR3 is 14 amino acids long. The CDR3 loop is CASSPSRQGYGYTF. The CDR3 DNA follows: TGTGCCAGCTCACCCTCCCGACAGGGCTATGGCTACACCTTC. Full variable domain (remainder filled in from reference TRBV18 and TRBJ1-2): NAGVMQNPRHLVRRRGQEARLRCSPMKGHSHVYWYRQLPEEGLKFMVYLQKENIIDESGMPKERFSAEFPKEGPSILRIQQVVRGDSAAYFCASSPSRQGYGYTFGSGTRLTVV.

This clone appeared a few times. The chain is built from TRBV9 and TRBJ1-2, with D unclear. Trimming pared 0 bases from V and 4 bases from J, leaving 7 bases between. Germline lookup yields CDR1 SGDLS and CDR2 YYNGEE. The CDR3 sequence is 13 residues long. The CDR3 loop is CASSVAPGYGYTF. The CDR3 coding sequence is TGTGCCAGCAGCGTAGCTCCAGGCTATGGCTACACCTTC.

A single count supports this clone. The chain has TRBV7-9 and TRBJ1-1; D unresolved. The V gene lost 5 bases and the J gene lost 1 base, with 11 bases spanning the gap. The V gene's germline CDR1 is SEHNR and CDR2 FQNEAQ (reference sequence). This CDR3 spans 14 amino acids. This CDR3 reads CASSAVDWNTEAFF. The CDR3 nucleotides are TGTGCCAGCAGCGCCGTCGATTGGAACACTGAAGCTTTCTTT.

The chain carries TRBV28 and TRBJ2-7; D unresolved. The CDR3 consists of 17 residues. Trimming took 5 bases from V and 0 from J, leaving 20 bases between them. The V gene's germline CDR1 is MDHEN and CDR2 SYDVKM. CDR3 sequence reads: CASSPLKWQASSYEQYF. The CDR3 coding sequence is TGTGCCAGCAGTCCCCTTAAATGGCAGGCCAGCTCCTACGAGCAGTACTTC.

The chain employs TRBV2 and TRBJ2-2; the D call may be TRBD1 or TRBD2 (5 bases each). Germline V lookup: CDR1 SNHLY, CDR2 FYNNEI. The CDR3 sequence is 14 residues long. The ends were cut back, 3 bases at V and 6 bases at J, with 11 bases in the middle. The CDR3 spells CASSDKRGPGELFF. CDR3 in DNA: TGTGCCAGCAGTGACAAGAGGGGCCCCGGGGAGCTGTTTTTT.